This TCR beta chain is from a study of vaccination and CD4 T cells after COVID-19. Background on the study: Cells were stimulated with overlapping spike peptide pools from SARS-CoV-2, HCoV-NL63, HCoV-OC43 and HCoV-229E.

Treatment given: approximately 9-day PBMC culture with coronavirus spike peptide pools or control peptides (ViraFEST assay). This clonotype was detected only a few times. Antigen: not known. The Oncomine TCR Beta short-read assay was what sequenced the DNA obtained from cultured CD4+ T cells. TCRdb itself ran the PCR reads through MiXCR, one entry per CDR3 protein. The sample holds roughly 16,000 distinct CDR3 sequences, roughly two fifths seen once. Whole-study results and caveats: It was observed that, in convalescent patients, a median around 85% of reactive clones arose only post-vaccination. From a median of about 20 to 38, SARS-CoV-2-reactive clonotypes increased, though not significantly.

The sequence came from a human donor who had recovered from COVID-19. Sequenced input: CD4+ T cells from blood, cultured in vitro.

In DNA form, the CDR3 reads TGCAGTGCTAGAGATCGAAGGGCGGCTAGCTCCTACGAGCAGTACTTC. As protein: CSARDRRAASSYEQYF. The chain joins TRBV20-1 to TRBJ2-7; D is uncertain. Germline-derived CDR1 and CDR2 are DFQATT and SNEGSKA (reference sequence). V was cut by 0 bases and J by 0 bases, with 15 bases left in between. This CDR3 is built from 16 residues.